The 27 T cell receptor beta chains listed next were all sequenced from one sample in a study of shared clonotypes between healthy human individuals. Some clones are missing from TCRdb's copy, which holds only in-frame ones; the method was immunoSEQ multiplex PCR. This table has 550,000 to 750,000 clones, about 90% appearing once. Only CD45RO-negative cells positively selected for CCR7 counted as naive CD8 cells, so terminally differentiated effector memory CD45RA+ cells were excluded. The sequenced sample consisted of naive CD8+ T cells sorted from blood. Every receptor here comes from a young man in good health.

The V and J genes are TRBV27 and TRBJ1-4, with no clear D. CDR3 length equals 14 residues. The V gene lost 5 bases and the J gene lost 0 bases, with 7 bases spanning the gap. The V gene's germline CDR1 is MNHEY and CDR2 SMNVEV (reference sequence). CDR3 loop: CASSPDATNEKLFF. The CDR3 DNA follows: TGTGCCAGCAGTCCGGATGCAACTAATGAAAAACTGTTTTTT. The variable domain in full, with the rest retrieved from reference TRBV27 and TRBJ1-4, is EAQVTQNPRYLITVTGKKLTVTCSQNMNHEYMSWYRQDPGLGLRQIYYSMNVEVTDKGDVPEGYKVSRKEKRNFPLILESPSPNQTSLYFCASSPDATNEKLFFGSGTQLSVL.

This clone was detected only a few times. The limits of the CDR3 on the DNA are not certain, so only TCRdb's listed CDR3 is given. The CDR3 reads CASSEALRFGRETEQFF. The chain recombines TRBV6-1 with TRBJ2-1; the listed D gene, TRBD2, was not tested against the DNA. Both ends counted, the CDR3 spans 17 residues. Germline assignment: CDR1 MNHNS and CDR2 SASEGT.

V gene TRBV13 combines with J gene TRBJ2-1; TRBD2 matches at 9 bases. With 8 bases clipped from V and 6 bases from J, the junction kept 8 bases outside the gene matches. CDR1 is PRHDT and CDR2 is FYEKMQ in the germline V gene (reference sequence). This CDR3 has 14 residues. The chain's CDR3 is CASEETSGRNEQFF. The CDR3 DNA sequence: TGTGCCAGCGAGGAGACTAGCGGACGCAATGAGCAGTTCTTC.

The chain carries TRBV14 and TRBJ2-3; D unclear. The CDR3 runs to 14 residues. The ends were cut back, 0 bases at V and 0 bases at J, with 4 bases in the middle. Germline V lookup: CDR1 SGHDN, CDR2 FVKESK. The CDR3 region has the DNA TGTGCCAGCAGCCAAGAGCGCAGCACAGATACGCAGTATTTT. Encoded protein: CASSQERSTDTQYF.

On this clone itself: In the same sample, other DNA sequences code for this CDR3. The chain couples TRBV4-1 to TRBJ1-1; perhaps TRBD1 as D (5 bases). The CDR3 runs 14 residues. With 3 bases removed from V and 0 bases from J, the gap between germline ends came to 8 bases. Germline V gives CDR1 MGHRA, CDR2 YSYEKL. This CDR3 reads CASSQGPMNTEAFF. The CDR3 nucleotides read TGCGCCAGCAGCCAGGGACCGATGAACACTGAAGCTTTCTTT.

The chain employs TRBV7-9 and TRBJ2-3; a possible D gene is TRBD2 (5 bases). The CDR3 extends over 16 amino acids. CDR1 and CDR2 from the germline V gene are SEHNR and FQNEAQ (reference sequence). With 6 bases removed from V and 5 bases from J, the gap between germline ends came to 21 bases. CDR3 sequence reads: CASRPREAGAGDTQYF. As DNA, the CDR3 is TGTGCCAGCAGACCCAGAGAGGCGGGTGCTGGAGATACGCAGTATTTT. Together with reference TRBV7-9 and TRBJ2-3, the CDR3 gives the full variable domain: DTGVSQNPRHKITKRGQNVTFRCDPISEHNRLYWYRQTLGQGPEFLTYFQNEAQLEKSRLLSDRFSAERPKGSFSTLEIQRTEQGDSAMYLCASRPREAGAGDTQYFGPGTRLTVL.

Turning to this clone: One junction end does not reproduce the germline sequence, and a read error may be involved. The rearrangement uses TRBV5-1 and TRBJ2-7; 9 nucleotides match TRBD1. The length of the CDR3 is 15 residues. Germline CDR1 reads SGHRS; CDR2 reads YFSETQ. Written as DNA, the CDR3 is TGCGCCAGCAGCTCGGGGACAGGGAGCTCCCACGAGCAGTACTTC. As protein: CASSSGTGSSHEQYF.

This clone is a singleton in its sample. V usage is TRBV19 and J usage is TRBJ1-3; possible D gene TRBD1, 6 bases. Trimming removed 6 bases from V and 0 bases from J, with 21 bases in between. The CDR3 consists of 18 residues. Germline V gene data show CDR1 as LNHDA and CDR2 as SQIVND (reference sequence). Here the CDR3 DNA reads TGTGCCAGTAGCTTAGGGGGAAATCAACCTCTCTCTGGAAACACCATATATTTT. It specifies CASSLGGNQPLSGNTIYF.

This clone came up once. CDR3 region: CASSHLAGPIYNEQFF. The CDR3 DNA sequence: TGTGCCAGCAGTCACCTAGCGGGACCAATCTACAATGAGCAGTTCTTC. This chain joins TRBV11-2 and TRBJ2-1; the match to TRBD2 covers 9 bases. There are 16 residues in the CDR3. The germline gives CDR1 SGHAT, CDR2 FQNNGV. Trimming at V came to 6 bases and at J to 3 bases, leaving 9 bases not matched to a gene. The complete variable domain, with remaining parts taken from reference TRBV11-2 and TRBJ2-1, reads EAGVAQSPRYKIIEKRQSVAFWCNPISGHATLYWYQQILGQGPKLLIQFQNNGVVDDSQLPKDRFSAERLKGVDSTLKIQPAKLEDSAVYLCASSHLAGPIYNEQFFGPGTRLTVL.

The chain carries TRBV7-9 and TRBJ2-5; D call uncertain. CDR1 is SEHNR and CDR2 is FQNEAQ in the germline V gene (reference sequence). V dropped 7 bases and J dropped 1 base, with 13 bases sitting between them. The CDR3 has 14 residues. CDR3 DNA sequence: TGTGCCAGCACGGGCGGACCATTCCAAGAGACCCAGTACTTC. Amino acids: CASTGGPFQETQYF.

The chain has TRBV7-9 and TRBJ2-7; 11 bases align to TRBD2. Germline CDR1 reads SEHNR; CDR2 reads FQNEAQ (reference sequence). This CDR3 has 16 amino acids. Trimming cost V 5 bases and J 0 bases; bases outside gene matches: 6. CDR3 sequence (DNA): TGTGCCAGCAGCCCCGGGACTAGCGGAGGCTCCTACGAGCAGTACTTC. This encodes CASSPGTSGGSYEQYF.

The chain combines TRBV7-2 with TRBJ2-7; D call uncertain. Looked up from germline, CDR1 is SGHTA and CDR2 is FQGNSA. The CDR3 contains 14 residues. V lost 5 bases and J lost 2, with 13 bases in between. The CDR3 is CASSKGPQPYEQYF. In nucleotides, the CDR3 is TGTGCCAGCAGCAAAGGGCCCCAGCCCTACGAGCAGTACTTC.

This chain links TRBV6-5 with TRBJ1-1; no clear D gene. The CDR3 is 13 amino acids. CDR1 is MNHEY and CDR2 is SVGAGI in the germline V gene. The chain's CDR3 is CAVLAGWNTEAFF. The CDR3 DNA follows: TGTGCAGTTCTAGCGGGGTGGAACACTGAAGCTTTCTTT.

This chain links TRBV6-6 with TRBJ2-7; D uncertain. Trimming cost V 7 bases and J 3 bases, with 16 bases left between them. This CDR3 spans 14 amino acids. Looked up from germline, CDR1 is MNHNY and CDR2 is SVGAGI (reference sequence). The CDR3 is CASTSGSTNYEQYF. DNA of the CDR3: TGTGCCAGCACCTCGGGTAGCACCAACTACGAGCAGTACTTC.

This sequence joins TRBV15 and TRBJ2-7; no reliable D call. The CDR3 loop spans 14 amino acids. Trimming left V 9 bases short and J 5 bases short, with 20 bases between. The germline CDR1 and CDR2 sequences are LNHNV and YYDKDF (reference sequence). CDR3 loop: CATKTDLSYDEQYF. DNA of the CDR3: TGTGCCACAAAGACCGACCTCTCCTACGACGAGCAGTACTTC.

This clone was seen just once. The V gene is TRBV6-6, the J gene TRBJ2-6; D uncertain. CDR1 and CDR2 from the germline V gene are MNHNY and SVGAGI (reference sequence). Trimming cost V 2 bases and J 1 base, with 9 bases left between them. The CDR3 sequence is 16 residues long. The CDR3 loop is CASSYADQSGANVLTF. The CDR3 coding sequence is TGTGCCAGCAGTTACGCAGATCAATCTGGGGCCAACGTCCTGACTTTC.

This clone was counted once. The chain links TRBV4-1 to TRBJ2-7, with 7 positions matching TRBD1. CDR3 length: 15 residues. Germline CDR1 and CDR2: MGHRA and YSYEKL. The V gene end was trimmed by 0 bases and the J gene end by 5 bases; junction bases not matched to a gene: 7. The CDR3 nucleotides read TGCGCCAGCAGCCAAGAAATGACAGGGAGCGACGAGCAGTACTTC. Translating gives CASSQEMTGSDEQYF.

This clone was recorded once. The rearrangement links TRBV29-1 to TRBJ1-5; the match to TRBD1 covers 10 bases. The J segment lost 11 bases and the V segment lost 2 bases, leaving 6 bases of the junction unmatched. The CDR3 sequence is 13 residues long. Germline loops: CDR1 SQVTM, CDR2 ANQGSEA. For the CDR3, the DNA is TGCAGCGTTGAAACCGGGACAGGGGTTGCCCAGCATTTT. Its translation is CSVETGTGVAQHF.

The chain combines TRBV5-4 with TRBJ2-7; D not resolved. CDR3 length: 14 amino acids. Per germline, CDR1 SGHNT and CDR2 YYREEE (reference sequence). V lost 0 bases, J lost 3 bases, and 10 bases lay in between. Written as DNA, the CDR3 is TGTGCCAGCAGCTTGGAGGGTTCGGGCTACGAGCAGTACTTC. Translating it yields CASSLEGSGYEQYF.

The V call is TRBV5-1, the J call TRBJ2-3, with D hard to call. The CDR3 sequence is 18 residues long. Per the germline V gene, CDR1 is SGHRS and CDR2 is YFSETQ. The ends were cut back, 0 bases at V and 2 bases at J, with 19 bases in the middle. This chain's CDR3 is CASSLGLDSGLNTDTQYF. In nucleotides, the CDR3 is TGCGCCAGCAGCTTGGGGTTAGATTCGGGTCTCAACACAGATACGCAGTATTTT.

Notes on this clone: Other DNA sequences in this sample translate to the same CDR3. The gene calls are TRBV9 and TRBJ2-2; no definite D call. Per the germline V gene, CDR1 is SGDLS and CDR2 is YYNGEE. The CDR3 has 12 amino acids. Deletions cut 3 bases from V and 8 bases from J, with 8 bases between. The CDR3 coding sequence is TGTGCCAGCAGCGCCAGAGCAGGGGAGCTGTTTTTT. The encoded protein is CASSARAGELFF.

The chain couples TRBV4-1 to TRBJ1-2, with D perhaps TRBD1 (6 bases). The CDR3 is made up of 14 amino acids. Germline V lookup: CDR1 MGHRA, CDR2 YSYEKL. Trimming took off 4 bases at V and 3 bases at J, with 12 bases between the two ends. In DNA, the CDR3 is TGCGCCAGCAGCCGGGTGGCAGGGGACTATGGCTACACCTTC. Encoded protein: CASSRVAGDYGYTF.

This clone has a handful of counts. No DNA is shown, since the ends of the CDR3 on it are uncertain; the CDR3 is the one TCRdb lists. This chain connects TRBV21-1 to TRBJ1-1; TRBD1 is the table's D call, not checked against the DNA. TRBV21-1 has pseudogene status. The CDR3 adds up to 15 amino acids, both ends counted. CDR3 region: CASSKGFGTGAEAFF.

The V call is TRBV6-6, the J call TRBJ2-2; weak D call: TRBD1 (6 bases). The CDR3 consists of 14 residues. Trimming stripped 4 bases from V and 6 bases from J, with 12 bases between. CDR1 is MNHNY, CDR2 SVGAGI, per germline (reference sequence). CDR3 nucleotides: TGTGCCAGCAGTTTCGTACAGGGCGCCGGGGAGCTGTTTTTT. Its translation: CASSFVQGAGELFF.

The rearrangement joins TRBV27 to TRBJ2-1, with no clear D. Trimming stripped 2 bases from V and 10 bases from J, with 12 bases between. There are 13 residues in the CDR3. In germline, CDR1 is MNHEY, CDR2 SMNVEV (reference sequence). CDR3 amino acids: CASSLKPFWEQFF. The CDR3 coding sequence is TGTGCCAGCAGTTTAAAGCCCTTCTGGGAGCAGTTCTTC.

The gene calls are TRBV10-3 and TRBJ2-3; 7 positions agree with TRBD1. The junction had 4 bases not matched to a gene; V was cut back by 4 bases and J by 0 bases. The CDR3 is 15 residues long. Germline CDR1 and CDR2: ENHRY and SYGVKD. CDR3 amino acids: CAISGGTASTDTQYF. Here the CDR3 DNA reads TGTGCCATCAGTGGTGGGACAGCGAGCACAGATACGCAGTATTTT.

The chain has TRBV7-6 and TRBJ2-7; D is undetermined. V was pared by 1 base and J by 0 bases, with 13 bases between. Germline CDR1 reads SGHVS; CDR2 reads FNYEAQ. This CDR3 is 16 amino acids long. The CDR3 spells CASSLEATISSYEQYF. The CDR3, as DNA: TGTGCCAGCAGCTTAGAGGCTACGATTTCCTCCTACGAGCAGTACTTC.